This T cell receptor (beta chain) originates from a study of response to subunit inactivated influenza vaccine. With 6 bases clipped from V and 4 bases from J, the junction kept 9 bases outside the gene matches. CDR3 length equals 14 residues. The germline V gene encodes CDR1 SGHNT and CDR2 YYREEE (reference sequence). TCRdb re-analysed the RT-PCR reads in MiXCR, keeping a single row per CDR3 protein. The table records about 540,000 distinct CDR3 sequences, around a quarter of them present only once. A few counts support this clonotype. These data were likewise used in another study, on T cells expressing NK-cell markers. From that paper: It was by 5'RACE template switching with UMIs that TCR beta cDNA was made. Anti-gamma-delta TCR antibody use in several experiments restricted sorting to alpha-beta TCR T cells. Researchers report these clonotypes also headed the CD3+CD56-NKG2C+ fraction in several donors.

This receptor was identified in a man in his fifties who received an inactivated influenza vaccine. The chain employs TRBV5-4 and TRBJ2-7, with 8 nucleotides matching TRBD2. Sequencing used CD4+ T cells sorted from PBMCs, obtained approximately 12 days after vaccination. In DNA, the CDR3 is TGTGCCAGCACATTGGACGGGAGGGGGTACGAGCAGTACTTC. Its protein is CASTLDGRGYEQYF.